This TCR beta chain was found in a study of neurological immune-mediated disorders. Whole-study findings and limits: CDR3 amino acid sequences found in expanded clones were never shared across subjects, suggesting private repertoires in all groups. Patients with HTLV-1-associated myelopathy showed the most TCR clonal expansion. Those with multiple sclerosis showed the least, falling below healthy controls.

By 5'RACE with 10-nucleotide random UMIs, the cDNA was made. TCRdb redid the calling of the 5' RACE reads with MiXCR, one entry per CDR3 protein. The data contain tens of thousands of distinct CDR3 sequences, 2% to 3% of them seen just once; the ten biggest clones take up approximately 3%. The V segment lost 6 bases and the J segment 4 bases; nucleotides outside the gene matches: 9. The CDR3 length is 16 residues. This clonotype was found many times. Its antigen remains unidentified. What was sequenced was PBMCs. The V call is TRBV12-3 or TRBV12-4, the J call TRBJ2-3, with 11 bases lining up with TRBD2. This TCR was recovered from a man over 45 with multiple sclerosis. The CDR3 here is CASRGLSGGAADTQYF. CDR3 sequence (DNA): TGTGCCAGCAGGGGGCTTAGCGGGGGGGCAGCAGATACGCAGTATTTT.